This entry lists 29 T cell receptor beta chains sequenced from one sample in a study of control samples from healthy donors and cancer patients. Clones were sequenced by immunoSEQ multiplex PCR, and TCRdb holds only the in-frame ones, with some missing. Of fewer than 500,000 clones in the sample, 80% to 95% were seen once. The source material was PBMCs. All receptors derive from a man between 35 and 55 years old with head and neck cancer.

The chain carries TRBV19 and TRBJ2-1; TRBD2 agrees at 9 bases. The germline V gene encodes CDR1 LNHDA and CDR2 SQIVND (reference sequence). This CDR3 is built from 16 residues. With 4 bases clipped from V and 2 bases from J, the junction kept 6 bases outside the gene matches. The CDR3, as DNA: TGTGCCAGTAGTAGTACTAGGACTAGCGCCTACAATGAGCAGTTCTTC. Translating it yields CASSSTRTSAYNEQFF.

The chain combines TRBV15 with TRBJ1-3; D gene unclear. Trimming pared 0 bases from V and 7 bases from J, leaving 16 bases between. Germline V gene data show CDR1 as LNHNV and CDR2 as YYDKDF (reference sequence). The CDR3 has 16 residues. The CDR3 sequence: CATSRDQAATRNTIYF. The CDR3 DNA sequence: TGTGCCACCAGCAGAGATCAGGCAGCCACCCGGAACACCATATATTTT.

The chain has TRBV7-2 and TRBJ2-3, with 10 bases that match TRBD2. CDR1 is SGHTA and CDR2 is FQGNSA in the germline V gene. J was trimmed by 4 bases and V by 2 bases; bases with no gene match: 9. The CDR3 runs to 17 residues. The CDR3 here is CASSLMPSGGGADTQYF. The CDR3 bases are TGTGCCAGCAGCTTAATGCCTAGCGGGGGAGGCGCAGATACGCAGTATTTT.

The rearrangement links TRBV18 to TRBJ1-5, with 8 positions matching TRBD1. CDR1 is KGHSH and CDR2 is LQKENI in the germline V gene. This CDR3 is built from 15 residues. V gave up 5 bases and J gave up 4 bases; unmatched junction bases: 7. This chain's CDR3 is CASSASTGANQPQHF. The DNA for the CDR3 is TGTGCCAGCTCAGCTTCGACAGGGGCAAATCAGCCCCAGCATTTT.

The CDR3 is CASSMTSGTANEQFF. The CDR3 DNA sequence: TGTGCCAGTAGTATGACTAGCGGGACCGCCAATGAGCAGTTCTTC. The chain recombines TRBV19 with TRBJ2-1; 11 bases are shared with TRBD2. The CDR3 is 15 amino acids. Per germline, CDR1 LNHDA and CDR2 SQIVND (reference sequence). J lost 6 bases, V lost 3 bases, and 4 bases had no gene match.

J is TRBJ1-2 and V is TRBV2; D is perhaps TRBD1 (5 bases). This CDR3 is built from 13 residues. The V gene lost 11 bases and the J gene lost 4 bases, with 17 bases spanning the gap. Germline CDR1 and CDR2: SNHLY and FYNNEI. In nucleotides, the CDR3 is TGTGCCGGAGGAGTAGACAGCTTCTATGGCTACACCTTC. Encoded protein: CAGGVDSFYGYTF.

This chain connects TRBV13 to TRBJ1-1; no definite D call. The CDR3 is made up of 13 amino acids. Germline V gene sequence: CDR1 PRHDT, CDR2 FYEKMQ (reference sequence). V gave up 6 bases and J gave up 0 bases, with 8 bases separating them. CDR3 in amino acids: CASRSNLNTEAFF. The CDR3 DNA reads TGTGCCAGCAGGTCGAATCTGAACACTGAAGCTTTCTTT. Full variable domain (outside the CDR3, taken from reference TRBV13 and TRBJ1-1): AAGVIQSPRHLIKEKRETATLKCYPIPRHDTVYWYQQGPGQDPQFLISFYEKMQSDKGSIPDRFSAQQFSDYHSELNMSSLELGDSALYFCASRSNLNTEAFFGQGTRLTVV.

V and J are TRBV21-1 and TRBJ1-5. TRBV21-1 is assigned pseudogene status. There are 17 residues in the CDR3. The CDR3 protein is CASSNEGPTYGNQPQHF. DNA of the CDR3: TGTGCCAGCAGCAATGAAGGACCGACTTATGGTAATCAGCCCCAGCATTTT.

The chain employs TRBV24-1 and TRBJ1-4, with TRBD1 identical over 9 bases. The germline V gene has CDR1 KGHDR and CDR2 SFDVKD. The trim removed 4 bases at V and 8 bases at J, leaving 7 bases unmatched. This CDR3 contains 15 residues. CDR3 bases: TGTGCCACCAGTGAAGGACAGGGGACAGGAGAAAAACTGTTTTTT. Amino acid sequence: CATSEGQGTGEKLFF.

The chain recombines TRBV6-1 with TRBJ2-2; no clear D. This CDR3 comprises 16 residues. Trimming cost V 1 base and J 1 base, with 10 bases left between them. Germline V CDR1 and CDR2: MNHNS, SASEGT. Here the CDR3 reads CASSEVLRGNTGELFF. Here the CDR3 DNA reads TGTGCCAGCAGTGAAGTGCTACGCGGGAACACCGGGGAGCTGTTTTTT.

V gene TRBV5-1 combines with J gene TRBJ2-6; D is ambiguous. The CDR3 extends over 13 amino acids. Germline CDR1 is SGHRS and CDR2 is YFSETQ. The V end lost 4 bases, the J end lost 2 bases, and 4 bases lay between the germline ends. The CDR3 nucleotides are TGCGCCAGCAGCCGGACTGGGGCCAACGTCCTGACTTTC. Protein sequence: CASSRTGANVLTF. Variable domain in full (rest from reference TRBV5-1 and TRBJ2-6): KAGVTQTPRYLIKTRGQQVTLSCSPISGHRSVSWYQQTPGQGLQFLFEYFSETQRNKGNFPGRFSGRQFSNSRSEMNVSTLELGDSALYLCASSRTGANVLTFGAGSRLTVL.

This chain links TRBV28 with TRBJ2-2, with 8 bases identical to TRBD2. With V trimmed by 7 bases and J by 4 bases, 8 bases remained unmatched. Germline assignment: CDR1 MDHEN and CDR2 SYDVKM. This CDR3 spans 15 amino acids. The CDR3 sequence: CASISGGAGTGELFF. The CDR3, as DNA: TGTGCCAGCATCTCGGGAGGGGCGGGCACCGGGGAGCTGTTTTTT.

The CDR3 sequence is CASSSDYEQYF. The CDR3 region has the DNA TGTGCCAGCAGCTCTGATTACGAGCAGTACTTC. This chain links TRBV6-5 with TRBJ2-7, with D hard to call. The CDR3 consists of 11 residues. Trimming left V 6 bases short and J 4 bases short, with 7 bases between. Per the germline V gene, CDR1 is MNHEY and CDR2 is SVGAGI.

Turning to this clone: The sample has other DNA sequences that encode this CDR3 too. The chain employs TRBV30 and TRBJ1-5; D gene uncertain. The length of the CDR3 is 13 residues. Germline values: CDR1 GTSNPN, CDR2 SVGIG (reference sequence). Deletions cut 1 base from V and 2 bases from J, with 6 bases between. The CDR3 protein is CAWSGGGNQPQHF. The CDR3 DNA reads TGTGCCTGGAGTGGCGGAGGCAATCAGCCCCAGCATTTT.

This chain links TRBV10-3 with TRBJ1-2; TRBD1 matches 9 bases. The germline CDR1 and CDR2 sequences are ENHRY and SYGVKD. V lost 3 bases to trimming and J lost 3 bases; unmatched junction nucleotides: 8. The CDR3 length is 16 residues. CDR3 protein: CAISDYRDREDYGYTF. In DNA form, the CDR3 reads TGTGCCATCAGTGACTACCGGGACAGGGAGGACTATGGCTACACCTTC.

DNA of the CDR3: TGTGCCAGCAGCAGGACAGCGGTATACCAAGAGACCCAGTACTTC. It encodes CASSRTAVYQETQYF. The chain couples TRBV5-5 to TRBJ2-5; D possibly corresponds to TRBD1 (6 bases). Germline V CDR1 and CDR2: SGHKS, YYEKEE (reference sequence). V dropped 4 bases and J dropped 0 bases, with 13 bases sitting between them. The length of the CDR3 is 15 residues. The full variable domain, completed using reference TRBV5-5 and TRBJ2-5, is DAGVTQSPTHLIKTRGQQVTLRCSPISGHKSVSWYQQVLGQGPQFIFQYYEKEERGRGNFPDRFSARQFPNYSSELNVNALLLGDSALYLCASSRTAVYQETQYFGPGTRLLVL.

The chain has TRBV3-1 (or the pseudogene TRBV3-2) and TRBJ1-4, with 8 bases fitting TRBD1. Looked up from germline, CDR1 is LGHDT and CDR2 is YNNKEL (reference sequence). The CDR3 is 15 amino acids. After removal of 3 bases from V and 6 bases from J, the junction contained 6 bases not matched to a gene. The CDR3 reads CASSQDRQGYEKLFF. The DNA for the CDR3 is TGTGCCAGCAGCCAGGATAGACAGGGGTATGAAAAACTGTTTTTT.

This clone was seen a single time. The CDR3: CASSPPSGGTNEQFF. CDR3 nucleotide sequence: TGTGCCAGCAGTCCCCCTTCGGGGGGGACCAATGAGCAGTTCTTC. The V and J genes are TRBV6-5 and TRBJ2-1, with 8 bases identical to TRBD2. This CDR3 has 15 amino acids. Unmatched junction bases numbered 9, after V lost 5 bases and J lost 6 bases. Looked up from germline, CDR1 is MNHEY and CDR2 is SVGAGI.

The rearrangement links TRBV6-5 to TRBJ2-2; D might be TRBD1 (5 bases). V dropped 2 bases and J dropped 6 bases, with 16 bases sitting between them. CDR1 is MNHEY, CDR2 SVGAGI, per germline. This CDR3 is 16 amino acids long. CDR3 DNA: TGTGCCAGCAGTTACCAACACAGGAAAACCTCCGGGGAGCTGTTTTTT. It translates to CASSYQHRKTSGELFF.

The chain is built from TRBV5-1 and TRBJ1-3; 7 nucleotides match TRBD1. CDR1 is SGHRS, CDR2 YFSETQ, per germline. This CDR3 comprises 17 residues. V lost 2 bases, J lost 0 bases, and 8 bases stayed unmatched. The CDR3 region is CASSLAIAGGSGNTIYF. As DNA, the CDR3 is TGCGCCAGCAGCTTAGCCATAGCAGGGGGCTCTGGAAACACCATATATTTT. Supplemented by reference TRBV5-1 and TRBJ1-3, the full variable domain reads KAGVTQTPRYLIKTRGQQVTLSCSPISGHRSVSWYQQTPGQGLQFLFEYFSETQRNKGNFPGRFSGRQFSNSRSEMNVSTLELGDSALYLCASSLAIAGGSGNTIYFGEGSWLTVV.

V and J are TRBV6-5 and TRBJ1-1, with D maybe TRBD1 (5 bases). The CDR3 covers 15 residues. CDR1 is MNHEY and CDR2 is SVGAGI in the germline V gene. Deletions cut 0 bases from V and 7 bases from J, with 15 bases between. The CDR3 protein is CASSYSSWIGGEAFF. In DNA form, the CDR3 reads TGTGCCAGCAGTTACTCGAGCTGGATCGGGGGTGAAGCTTTCTTT.

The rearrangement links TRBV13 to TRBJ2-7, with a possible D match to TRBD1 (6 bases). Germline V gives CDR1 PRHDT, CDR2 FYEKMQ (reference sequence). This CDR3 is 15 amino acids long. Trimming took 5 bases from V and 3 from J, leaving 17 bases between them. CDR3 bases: TGTGCCAGCAGCGCTGGTGCCAGGGGAAGCTACGAGCAGTACTTC. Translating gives CASSAGARGSYEQYF.

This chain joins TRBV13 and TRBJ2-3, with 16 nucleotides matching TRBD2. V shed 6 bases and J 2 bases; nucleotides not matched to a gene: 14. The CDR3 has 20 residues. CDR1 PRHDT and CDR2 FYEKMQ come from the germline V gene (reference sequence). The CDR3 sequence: CASSLRPGLAGGPDTDTQYF. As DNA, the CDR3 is TGTGCCAGCAGTCTCAGACCGGGACTAGCGGGAGGGCCCGACACAGATACGCAGTATTTT.

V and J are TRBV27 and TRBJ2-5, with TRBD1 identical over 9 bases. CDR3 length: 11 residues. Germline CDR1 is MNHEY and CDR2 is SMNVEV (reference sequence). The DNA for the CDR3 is TGTCCTGGACAGGGGTCGGAGACCCAGTACTTC. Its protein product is CPGQGSETQYF.

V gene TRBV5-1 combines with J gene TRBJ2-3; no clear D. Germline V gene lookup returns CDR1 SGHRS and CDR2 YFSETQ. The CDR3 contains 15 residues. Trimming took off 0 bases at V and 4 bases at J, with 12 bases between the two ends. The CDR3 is CASSLGSLGPDTQYF. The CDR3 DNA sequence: TGCGCCAGCAGCTTGGGGAGTTTGGGTCCAGATACGCAGTATTTT.

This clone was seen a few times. CDR3 coding DNA: TGTGCCAGCAGCTTTTGGACAGGGAATAATCAGCCCCAGCATTTT. Protein sequence: CASSFWTGNNQPQHF. V gene TRBV7-9 combines with J gene TRBJ1-5; 8 nucleotides match TRBD1. This CDR3 is built from 15 residues. The V gene end was trimmed by 3 bases and the J gene end by 4 bases; junction bases not matched to a gene: 5. Germline V gives CDR1 SEHNR, CDR2 FQNEAQ (reference sequence).

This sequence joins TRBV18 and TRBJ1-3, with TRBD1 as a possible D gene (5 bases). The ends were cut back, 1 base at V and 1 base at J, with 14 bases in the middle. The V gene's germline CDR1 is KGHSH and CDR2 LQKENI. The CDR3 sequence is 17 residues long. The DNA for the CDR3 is TGTGCCAGCTCACCACTGAGACTTCGGGGGTCTGGAAACACCATATATTTT. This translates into CASSPLRLRGSGNTIYF.

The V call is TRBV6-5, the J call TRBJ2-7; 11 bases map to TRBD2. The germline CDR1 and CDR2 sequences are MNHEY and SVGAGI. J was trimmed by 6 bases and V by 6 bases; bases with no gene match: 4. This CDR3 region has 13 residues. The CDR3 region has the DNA TGTGCCAGCAGCCTTCTAGCGGGGGGCGAGCAGTACTTC. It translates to CASSLLAGGEQYF.

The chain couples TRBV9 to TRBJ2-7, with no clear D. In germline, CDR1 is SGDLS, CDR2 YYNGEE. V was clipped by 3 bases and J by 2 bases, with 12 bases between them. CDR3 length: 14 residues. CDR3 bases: TGTGCCAGCAGCGCAGCAGGCGGCACCTACGAGCAGTACTTC. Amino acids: CASSAAGGTYEQYF.